This T cell receptor (beta chain) emerged from a study of CD8 T cells in ankylosing spondylitis. Germline-derived CDR1 and CDR2 are SGHDN and FVKESK. V gave up 5 bases and J gave up 0 bases, with 11 bases separating them. This CDR3 has 15 residues. This clonotype turned up a few times. Antigen unknown. TCRdb reprocessed the 5' RACE reads via MiXCR and lists one record per CDR3 protein. The profile shows approximately 300,000 distinct CDR3 sequences, around 20% of them singletons. The study, taken as a whole, reports: What seemed typical of ankylosing spondylitis blood was a TCR beta motif built from several highly homologous variants.

The receptor's source is a female donor with ankylosing spondylitis or in good health (not recorded which). The sample consisted of blood, either unsorted or a sorted T cell fraction (not recorded which). J is TRBJ2-1 and V is TRBV14; D unclear. CDR3 coding DNA: TGTGCCAGCAGCGACTTGCAAGGCTCCTACAATGAGCAGTTCTTC. Its protein is CASSDLQGSYNEQFF. The whole variable domain, remainder taken from reference TRBV14 and TRBJ2-1, is EAGVTQFPSHSVIEKGQTVTLRCDPISGHDNLYWYRRVMGKEIKFLLHFVKESKQDESGMPNNRFLAERTGGTYSTLKVQPAELEDSGVYFCASSDLQGSYNEQFFGPGTRLTVL.